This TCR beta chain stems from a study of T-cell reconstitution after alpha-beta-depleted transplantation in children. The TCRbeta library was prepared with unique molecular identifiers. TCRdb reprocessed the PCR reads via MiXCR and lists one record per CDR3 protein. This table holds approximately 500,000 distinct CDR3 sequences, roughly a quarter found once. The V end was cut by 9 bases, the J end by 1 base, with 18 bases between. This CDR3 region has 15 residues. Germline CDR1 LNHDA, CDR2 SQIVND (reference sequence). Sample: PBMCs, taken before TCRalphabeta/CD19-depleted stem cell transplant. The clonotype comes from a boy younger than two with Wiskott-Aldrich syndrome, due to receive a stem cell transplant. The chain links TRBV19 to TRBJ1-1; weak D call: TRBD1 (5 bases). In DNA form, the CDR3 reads TGTGCCAGCCACCAAGCAGGGACGGCGAACACTGAAGCTTTCTTT. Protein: CASHQAGTANTEAFF.